This T cell receptor (beta chain) emerged from a study of T cell responses to AZD1222 COVID-19 vaccine. Some clones are missing from TCRdb's copy, which holds only in-frame ones; the method was immunoSEQ multiplex PCR. The sample has 150,000 or so clones; about 87% are singletons. This CDR3 is built from 13 residues. Germline-derived CDR1 and CDR2 are SQVTM and ANQGSEA. Germline trimming cut 7 bases from V and 0 bases from J; bases unmatched to any gene: 5. The sequencing used peripheral blood, collected on day 0 of AZD1222 vaccination. The genes are TRBV29-1 and TRBJ1-1, with 7 bases identical to TRBD1. This TCR came from an adult in good health. For the CDR3, the DNA is TGCAGCGGCAGACAGGGACTGAACACTGAAGCTTTCTTT. Its translation is CSGRQGLNTEAFF.